This T cell receptor beta chain was recovered during a study of T cell responses to AZD1222 COVID-19 vaccine. Study overall: Timing groups of about 4 and about 12 weeks for second doses were pooled.

Notes on the study in general: Spike-specific TCR breadth and depth were elevated following two AZD1222 doses. Baseline seropositivity characterized only six AZD1222 recipients. Spike-wide vaccine-associated CD4 TCRs dominated at 160-218 and 743-854.

Using immunoSEQ multiplex PCR, the repertoire was profiled, and TCRdb retains in-frame clones only, with some absent. The table includes around 110,000 clones, 84% detected once. A note on this clone: Its cognate antigen is unknown.

Trimming removed 0 bases at V and 8 bases at J, with 10 bases between. This CDR3 region has 13 residues. Germline CDR1 and CDR2: WNHNN and SYGVQD (reference sequence). The specimen was peripheral blood, collected on day 0 of AZD1222 vaccination. The sequence came from an adult in good health. V is TRBV10-1 and J is TRBJ1-2; D not certain. The CDR3 bases are TGCGCCAGCAGTGAGTCAGGCTGCCAAGGCTACACCTTC. Residues: CASSESGCQGYTF.